The 2 T cell receptor beta chains in this list originate from one sample, sequenced in a study of early T cells in non-severe SARS-CoV-2 infection. TCRdb itself ran the 5' RACE reads through MiXCR, one entry per CDR3 protein. The repertoire has 25,000 to 35,000 distinct CDR3 sequences, more than 4% of them found once; the top ten carry approximately 2.4%. Source material: whole blood. Receptors originate from an adult who was a healthcare worker with PCR-confirmed SARS-CoV-2 infection or an uninfected control (not recorded which).

Details on this clonotype: A much larger clone differs by one base, so this may be a read error. The rearrangement joins TRBV5-1 to TRBJ1-1, with 7 bases fitting TRBD1. Unmatched junction bases numbered 7, after V lost 10 bases and J lost 1 base. The germline gives CDR1 SGHRS, CDR2 YFSETQ. The CDR3 contains 13 residues. The CDR3 protein is CAGQGQSNTEAFF. CDR3 in DNA: TGCGCCGGCCAGGGACAGTCGAACACTGAAGCTTTCTTT.

This clonotype was picked up many times. As DNA, the CDR3 is TGCAGTGCTAGAGACCGACAGCCGACCCGCACAGATACGCAGTATTTT. Translated: CSARDRQPTRTDTQYF. The V gene is TRBV20-1, the J gene TRBJ2-3, with a tentative D call TRBD1 (5 bases). Looked up from germline, CDR1 is DFQATT and CDR2 is SNEGSKA (reference sequence). Trimming took 0 bases from V and 1 from J, leaving 14 bases between them. CDR3 length: 16 residues.